This T cell receptor beta chain was recorded in a study of T cell repertoires in cytomegalovirus infection. Study-wide context: Public signatures in TCR beta pointed to CMV infection and matching HLA type.

There are 13 residues in the CDR3. V lost 5 bases to trimming and J lost 8 bases, with 13 bases between them. Germline V gene data show CDR1 as SGHTA and CDR2 as FQGNSA. MiXCR, run by TCRdb on the reads, gives a single entry per CDR3 protein. The sample includes more than 200,000 distinct CDR3 sequences, roughly 10% seen only once; the top ten take around 16%. Study-wide findings and caveats: Totalled public TCR beta family frequency picked out people who carried CMV plus the relevant HLA. Clonotypes of TCR beta that were HLA-C-restricted and CMV-specific dominated the ex vivo response.

This clonotype was observed at least ten times. The target antigen is unknown. This sequence was found in a human donor in good health (CMV status not recorded). Some clones in this sample may be carry-over from other donors' samples. The sequenced sample was PBMCs. V and J are TRBV7-2 and TRBJ1-5; D not certain. The CDR3 here is CASSPRAREPQHF. CDR3 coding DNA: TGTGCCAGCAGCCCGAGGGCCCGGGAGCCCCAGCATTTT.